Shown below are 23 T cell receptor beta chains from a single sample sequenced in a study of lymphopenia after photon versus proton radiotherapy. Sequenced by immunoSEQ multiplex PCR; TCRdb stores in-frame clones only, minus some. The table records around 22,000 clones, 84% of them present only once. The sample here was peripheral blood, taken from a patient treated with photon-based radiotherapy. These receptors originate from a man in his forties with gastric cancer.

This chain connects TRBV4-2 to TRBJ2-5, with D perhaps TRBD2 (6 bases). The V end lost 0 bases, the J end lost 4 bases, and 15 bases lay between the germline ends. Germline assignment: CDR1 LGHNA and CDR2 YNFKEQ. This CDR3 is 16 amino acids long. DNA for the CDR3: TGTGCCAGCAGCCAAGAGGCGGGGACCGGAGTAGAGACCCAGTACTTC. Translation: CASSQEAGTGVETQYF.

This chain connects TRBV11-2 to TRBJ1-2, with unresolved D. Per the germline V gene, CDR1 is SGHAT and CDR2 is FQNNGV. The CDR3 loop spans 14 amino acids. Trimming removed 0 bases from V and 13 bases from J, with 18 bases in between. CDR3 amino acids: CASSLDTQEGGLTF. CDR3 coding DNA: TGTGCCAGCAGCTTAGATACCCAGGAAGGTGGCCTCACCTTC.

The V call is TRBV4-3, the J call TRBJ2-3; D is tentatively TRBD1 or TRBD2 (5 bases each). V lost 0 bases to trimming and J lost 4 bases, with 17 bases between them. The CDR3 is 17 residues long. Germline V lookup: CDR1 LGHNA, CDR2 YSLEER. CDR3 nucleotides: TGCGCCAGCAGCCAAGATGGGGGTCCGGGAATAGCAGATACGCAGTATTTT. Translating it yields CASSQDGGPGIADTQYF.

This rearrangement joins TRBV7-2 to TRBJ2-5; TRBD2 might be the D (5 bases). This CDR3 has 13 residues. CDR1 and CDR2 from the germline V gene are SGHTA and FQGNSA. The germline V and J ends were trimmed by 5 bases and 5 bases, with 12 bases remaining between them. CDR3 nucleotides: TGTGCCAGCAGCCCCCAGCGGCGCGAGACCCAGTACTTC. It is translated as CASSPQRRETQYF.

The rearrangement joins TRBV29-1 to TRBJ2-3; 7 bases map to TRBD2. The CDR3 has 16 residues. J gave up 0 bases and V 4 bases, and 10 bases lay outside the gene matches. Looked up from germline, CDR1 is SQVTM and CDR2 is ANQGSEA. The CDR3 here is CSVAILGTKSTDTQYF. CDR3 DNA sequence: TGCAGCGTTGCCATATTGGGGACTAAGAGCACAGATACGCAGTATTTT.

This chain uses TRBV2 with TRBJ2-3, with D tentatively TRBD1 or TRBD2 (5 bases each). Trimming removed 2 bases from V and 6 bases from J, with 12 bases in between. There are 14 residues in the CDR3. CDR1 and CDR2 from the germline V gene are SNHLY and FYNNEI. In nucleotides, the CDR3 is TGTGCCAGCAGTGAATGGCAGGGAGAGGATACGCAGTATTTT. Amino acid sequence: CASSEWQGEDTQYF.

CDR3 loop: CASSRNRNTEAFF. The DNA for the CDR3 is TGTGCCAGCAGCCGCAACCGGAACACTGAAGCTTTCTTT. The V and J genes are TRBV7-2 and TRBJ1-1; D is ambiguous. CDR1 SGHTA and CDR2 FQGNSA come from the germline V gene. The CDR3 consists of 13 residues. Between the trimmed V and J ends, which lost 5 bases and 1 base, there was a span of 8 bases. The full variable domain, with the rest looked up from reference TRBV7-2 and TRBJ1-1, is GAGVSQSPSNKVTEKGKDVELRCDPISGHTALYWYRQSLGQGLEFLIYFQGNSAPDKSGLPSDRFSAERTGGSVSTLTIQRTQQEDSAVYLCASSRNRNTEAFFGQGTRLTVV.

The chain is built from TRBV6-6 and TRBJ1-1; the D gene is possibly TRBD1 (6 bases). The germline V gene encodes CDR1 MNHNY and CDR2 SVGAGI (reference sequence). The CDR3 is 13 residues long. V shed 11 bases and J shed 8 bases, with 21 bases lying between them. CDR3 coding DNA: TGTGCCGTCGAAAACCGGGACACCGCCGAAGCTTTCTTT. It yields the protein CAVENRDTAEAFF.

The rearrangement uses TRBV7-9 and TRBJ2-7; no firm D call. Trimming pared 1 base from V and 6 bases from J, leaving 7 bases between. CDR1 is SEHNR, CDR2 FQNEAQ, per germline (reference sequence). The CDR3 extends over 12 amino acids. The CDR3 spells CASSLDIAEQYF. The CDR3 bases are TGTGCCAGCAGCTTAGACATTGCCGAGCAGTACTTC.

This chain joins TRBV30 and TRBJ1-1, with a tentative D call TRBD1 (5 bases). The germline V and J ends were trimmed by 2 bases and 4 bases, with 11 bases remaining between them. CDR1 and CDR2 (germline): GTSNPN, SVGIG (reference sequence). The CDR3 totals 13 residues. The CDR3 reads CAWSIGGVTEAFF. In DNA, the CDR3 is TGTGCCTGGAGTATTGGGGGGGTCACTGAAGCTTTCTTT.

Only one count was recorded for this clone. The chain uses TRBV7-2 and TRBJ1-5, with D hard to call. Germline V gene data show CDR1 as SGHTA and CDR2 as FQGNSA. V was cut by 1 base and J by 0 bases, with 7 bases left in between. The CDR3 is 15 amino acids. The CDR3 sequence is CASSLVPGSNQPQHF. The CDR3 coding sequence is TGTGCCAGCAGCTTAGTCCCTGGTAGCAATCAGCCCCAGCATTTT.

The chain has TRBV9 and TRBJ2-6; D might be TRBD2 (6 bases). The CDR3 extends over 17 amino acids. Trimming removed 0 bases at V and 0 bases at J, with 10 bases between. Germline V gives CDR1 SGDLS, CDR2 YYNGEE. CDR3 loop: CASSVGRGSSGANVLTF. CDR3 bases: TGTGCCAGCAGCGTAGGGCGGGGATCCTCTGGGGCCAACGTCCTGACTTTC.

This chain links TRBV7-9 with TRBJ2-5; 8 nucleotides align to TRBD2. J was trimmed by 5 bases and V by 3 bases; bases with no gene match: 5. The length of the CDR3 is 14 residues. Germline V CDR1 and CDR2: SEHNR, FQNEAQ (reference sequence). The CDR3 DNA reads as TGTGCCAGCAGCTTCCGGGGGGGCGGTGAGACCCAGTACTTC. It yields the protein CASSFRGGGETQYF.

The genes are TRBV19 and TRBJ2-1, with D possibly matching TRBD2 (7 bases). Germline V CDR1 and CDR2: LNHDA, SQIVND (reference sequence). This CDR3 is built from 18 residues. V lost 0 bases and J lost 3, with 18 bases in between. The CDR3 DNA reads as TGTGCCAGTAGTATAGATCAACCTGGCGGGGGCCTCTACAATGAGCAGTTCTTC. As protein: CASSIDQPGGGLYNEQFF.

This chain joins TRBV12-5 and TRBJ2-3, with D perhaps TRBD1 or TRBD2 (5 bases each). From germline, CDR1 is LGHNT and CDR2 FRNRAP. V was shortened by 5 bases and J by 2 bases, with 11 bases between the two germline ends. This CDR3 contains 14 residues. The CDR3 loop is CASGPPGPTDTQYF. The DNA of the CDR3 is TGTGCTAGTGGTCCCCCGGGACCCACAGATACGCAGTATTTT.

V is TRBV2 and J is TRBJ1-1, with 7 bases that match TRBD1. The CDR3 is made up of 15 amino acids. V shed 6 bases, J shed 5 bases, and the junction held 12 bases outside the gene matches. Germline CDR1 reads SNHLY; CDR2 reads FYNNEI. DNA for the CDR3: TGTGCCAGCAGGCGACAGGGACTCACGGGGACTGAAGCTTTCTTT. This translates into CASRRQGLTGTEAFF.

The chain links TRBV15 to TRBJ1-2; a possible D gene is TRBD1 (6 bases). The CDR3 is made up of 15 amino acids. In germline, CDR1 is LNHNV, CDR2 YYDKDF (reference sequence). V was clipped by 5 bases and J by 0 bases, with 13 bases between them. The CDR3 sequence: CATSGWTEANYGYTF. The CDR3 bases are TGTGCCACCAGCGGTTGGACAGAAGCTAACTATGGCTACACCTTC.

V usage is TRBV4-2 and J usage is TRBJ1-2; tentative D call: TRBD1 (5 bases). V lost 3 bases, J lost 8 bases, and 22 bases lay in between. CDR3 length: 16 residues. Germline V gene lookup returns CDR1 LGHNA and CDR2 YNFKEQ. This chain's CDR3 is CASSQGGNGRLGGYTF. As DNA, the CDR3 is TGTGCCAGCAGCCAGGGGGGAAACGGACGGTTAGGAGGCTACACCTTC.

CDR3 region: CASRAGAGPSYNEQFF. The CDR3 nucleotides read TGTGCCAGCAGGGCGGGCGCGGGGCCCTCCTACAATGAGCAGTTCTTC. The rearrangement uses TRBV6-6 and TRBJ2-1, with D possibly being TRBD2 (6 bases). The CDR3 consists of 16 residues. CDR1 MNHNY and CDR2 SVGAGI come from the germline V gene (reference sequence). V lost 6 bases and J 0 bases, leaving 15 bases between the germline ends.

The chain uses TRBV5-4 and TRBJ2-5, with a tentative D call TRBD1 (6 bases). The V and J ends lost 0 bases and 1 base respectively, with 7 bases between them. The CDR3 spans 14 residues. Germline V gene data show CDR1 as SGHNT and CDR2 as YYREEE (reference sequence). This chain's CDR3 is CASSLGGGQETQYF. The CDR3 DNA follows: TGTGCCAGCAGCTTGGGAGGGGGCCAAGAGACCCAGTACTTC.

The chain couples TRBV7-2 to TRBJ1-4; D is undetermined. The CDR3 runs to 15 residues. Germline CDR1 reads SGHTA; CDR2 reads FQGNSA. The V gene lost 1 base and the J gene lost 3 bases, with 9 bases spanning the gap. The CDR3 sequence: CASSLGRPSNEKLFF. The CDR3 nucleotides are TGTGCCAGCAGCTTAGGACGGCCCTCTAATGAAAAACTGTTTTTT.

DNA of the CDR3: TGCGCCAGTAGAAAAGGGACACATGGGACTGAAGCTTTCTTT. This gives the protein CASRKGTHGTEAFF. This sequence joins TRBV10-2 and TRBJ1-1, with D perhaps matching TRBD1 (6 bases). CDR1 and CDR2 (germline): WSHSY, SAAADI. With 9 bases removed from V and 5 bases from J, the gap between germline ends came to 19 bases. This CDR3 has 14 residues.

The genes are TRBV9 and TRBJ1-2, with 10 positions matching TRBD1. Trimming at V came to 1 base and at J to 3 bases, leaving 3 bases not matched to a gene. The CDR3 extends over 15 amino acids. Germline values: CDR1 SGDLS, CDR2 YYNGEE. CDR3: CASSVSDRGYYGYTF. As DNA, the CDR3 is TGTGCCAGCAGCGTATCGGACAGGGGGTACTATGGCTACACCTTC.